This T cell receptor (beta chain) was documented in a study of cytomegalovirus exposure and HLA in healthy donors. Study-wide results and limits: Many donors carried some public TCRs, although rarity characterized most TCR sequences.

PCR amplification relied on 60 Vbeta primers (plus 13 Jbeta primers). The protocol was immunoSEQ multiplex PCR, while the TCRdb copy is restricted to in-frame clones and leaves out a portion. The sample holds 130,000 or so clones, about 8.5% seen once. Germline CDR1 reads SGHVS; CDR2 reads FNYEAQ. V was shortened by 5 bases and J by 5 bases, with 16 bases between the two germline ends. This CDR3 region has 14 residues. Points on this clone: What it binds is not known.

The chain uses TRBV7-6 and TRBJ2-7; perhaps TRBD2 as D (5 bases). Source material: PBMCs. The TCR originated in a man aged 40-55 years in good health and CMV-seronegative. The CDR3: CASSKVQTGDEQYF. CDR3 nucleotides: TGTGCCAGCAGCAAAGTCCAGACCGGGGACGAGCAGTACTTC.